This entry lists 2 T cell receptor beta chains sequenced from one sample in a study of shared clonotypes between healthy human individuals. The repertoire was sequenced with immunoSEQ multiplex PCR; TCRdb's copy has only in-frame clones and lacks some. The data hold about 100,000 clones, with almost 70% observed a single time. The sequenced material came from memory CD8+ T cells sorted from blood. Documented subset: CD45RO+ cells pooled with CCR7-negative TemRA cells. All receptors come from a young man in good health.

The genes are TRBV9 and TRBJ2-5; 7 bases agree with TRBD2. The germline gives CDR1 SGDLS, CDR2 YYNGEE. V lost 4 bases and J lost 5; bases outside the gene matches: 14. There are 16 residues in the CDR3. CDR3 bases: TGTGCCAGCAGCCCCCACTCGCGGGAGCAGCGGGAGACCCAGTACTTC. Its protein product is CASSPHSREQRETQYF.

Only a few counts were recorded for this clone. Other DNA sequences from this sample encode an identical CDR3 as well. The chain employs TRBV28 and TRBJ2-7, with D perhaps TRBD2 (6 bases). Germline CDR1 reads MDHEN; CDR2 reads SYDVKM. This CDR3 has 12 amino acids. The V end lost 8 bases, the J end lost 1 base, and 9 bases lay between the germline ends. The CDR3 DNA sequence: TGTGCCAGCGTTGGGGGGTCCTACGAGCAGTACTTC. This translates into CASVGGSYEQYF.